The present entry profiles one T cell receptor beta chain with its context. Antigen specificity is unknown. Trimming cost V 0 bases and J 3 bases, with 7 bases left between them. This CDR3 has 13 amino acids. The germline V gene encodes CDR1 SGHRS and CDR2 YFSETQ. These data are taken from a study of regulatory and conventional T cells in RAG deficiency. Measured with immunoSEQ multiplex PCR; TCRdb has only the in-frame clones, and not every one. The profile covers 6,500 to 7,000 clones, with roughly 86% appearing a single time and roughly 13% taken by the ten largest. Findings and caveats of the study: Shorter CDR3s in all patient subsets; >90% Treg-Tconv overlap in Omenn. Shannon entropy was markedly lower and Simpson indices higher in RAG-deficient patients than control T-cell subsets.

The sample also formed part of further work on regulatory T cells. That source reports: Primers: 52 TRBV forward and 13 TRBJ reverse.

Sample: CD8+ T cells sorted from blood. The chain carries TRBV5-1 and TRBJ2-7; D remains unclear. The receptor was isolated from a human donor in good health. In DNA, the CDR3 is TGCGCCAGCAGCTTGGGGCAGATCTACGAGCAGTACTTC. Its translation is CASSLGQIYEQYF.